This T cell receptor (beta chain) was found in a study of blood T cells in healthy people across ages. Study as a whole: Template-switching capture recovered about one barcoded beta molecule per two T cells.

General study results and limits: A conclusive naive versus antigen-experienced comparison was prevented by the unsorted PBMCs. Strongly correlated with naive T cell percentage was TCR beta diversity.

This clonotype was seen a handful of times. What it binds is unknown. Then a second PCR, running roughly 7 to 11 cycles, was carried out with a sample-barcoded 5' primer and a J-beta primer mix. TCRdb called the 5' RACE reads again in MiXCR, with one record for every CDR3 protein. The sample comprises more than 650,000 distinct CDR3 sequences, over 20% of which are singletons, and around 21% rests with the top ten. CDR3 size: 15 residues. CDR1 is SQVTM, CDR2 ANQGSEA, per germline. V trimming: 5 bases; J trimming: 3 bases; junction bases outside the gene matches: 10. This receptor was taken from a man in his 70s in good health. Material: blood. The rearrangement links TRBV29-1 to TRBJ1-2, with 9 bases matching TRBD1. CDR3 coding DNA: TGCAGCGTTCGGATAGGGGGACAGGGTGACTATGGCTACACCTTC. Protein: CSVRIGGQGDYGYTF.